This T cell receptor (beta chain) was observed in a study of T cell responses to AZD1222 COVID-19 vaccine. Investigators merged groups given second doses at roughly 4 or roughly 12 weeks. The assay was immunoSEQ multiplex PCR, and TCRdb's table has in-frame clones only and misses some. This table has approximately 80,000 clones, 70% to 90% appearing once. Study results and caveats: Clonal diversity was possibly underestimated, and white British individuals and females predominated among donors. Among spike-specific TCRs, nearly half reportedly target unmutated variant regions.

V lost 3 bases, J lost 6 bases, and 9 bases stayed unmatched. Germline V gives CDR1 SGHTA, CDR2 FQGTGA. CDR3 length: 15 residues. As for this clone: Its matching antigen is unknown.

The input for sequencing was peripheral blood, taken 28 days after the second AZD1222 dose. The chain combines TRBV7-3 with TRBJ1-2, with 8 bases aligning to TRBD1. This clonotype was obtained from an adult who received the AZD1222 COVID-19 vaccine. DNA of the CDR3: TGTGCCAGCAGCTTGGTAAGGACAGGGCTTAATGGCTACACCTTC. Encoded protein: CASSLVRTGLNGYTF.